This TCR beta chain was found in a study of shared clonotypes between healthy human individuals. Study findings and constraints: Although depth was large, rarefaction showed that sequencing of the sorted subsets was incomplete. The genetic and exposure-history diversity represented was limited by few donors.

Notes on this clone: Its antigen is currently unknown.

Deep was the level at which the assay was run. Evenly divided among several immunoSEQ plates was the genomic DNA of each subset. Data came from immunoSEQ multiplex PCR; TCRdb stores just in-frame clones and leaves some out. The top ten hold roughly 0.13% of the sample, which has about 2 million clones, 90% to 95% seen once. The receptor's source is a man aged 18 to 35 in good health. Sequenced material: naive CD4+ T cells sorted from blood. Sample subset: CD45RA+ positively selected.

Here the CDR3 DNA reads TGTGCCAGCAGTGCCGACAGGCTAAATCAGCCCCAGCATTTT. Protein sequence: CASSADRLNQPQHF. V gene TRBV6-5 combines with J gene TRBJ1-5; a weak D match, TRBD1 (6 bases). Germline CDR1 and CDR2: MNHEY and SVGAGI. V was clipped by 5 bases and J by 4 bases, with 12 bases between them. The CDR3 sequence is 14 residues long.